These 22 T cell receptor beta chains originate from one sample sequenced in a study of shared clonotypes between healthy human individuals. Method: immunoSEQ multiplex PCR; TCRdb's copy keeps in-frame clones and lacks some. The sample has hundreds of thousands of clones, roughly 95% seen once. Terminally differentiated effector memory CD45RA+ cells were excluded from the naive CD8 cells, which were CD45RO-negative and positively selected for CCR7. The sequenced material came from naive CD8+ T cells sorted from blood. These receptors came from a woman aged 25 to 39 in good health.

The rearrangement links TRBV5-4 to TRBJ1-2; 8 bases are shared with TRBD1. Trimming cost V 4 bases and J 1 base; bases outside gene matches: 9. Germline values: CDR1 SGHNT, CDR2 YYREEE (reference sequence). The CDR3 runs to 16 residues. The CDR3 DNA is TGTGCCAGCAGCCGCGCAGGACAGGGATTTAACTATGGCTACACCTTC. Its protein product is CASSRAGQGFNYGYTF. The variable domain in full, with the rest retrieved from reference TRBV5-4 and TRBJ1-2, is ETGVTQSPTHLIKTRGQQVTLRCSSQSGHNTVSWYQQALGQGPQFIFQYYREEENGRGNFPPRFSGLQFPNYSSELNVNALELDDSALYLCASSRAGQGFNYGYTFGSGTRLTVV.

This clone was seen once. The CDR3 spells CASSDLQTYEQYF. In DNA, the CDR3 is TGTGCCAGCAGTGATTTACAGACCTACGAGCAGTACTTC. The chain links TRBV2 to TRBJ2-7; D is ambiguous. The CDR3 totals 13 residues. CDR1 and CDR2 (germline): SNHLY, FYNNEI. V lost 3 bases, J lost 2 bases, and 8 bases lay in between.

CDR3 residues: CASSLSPSPYNEQFF. CDR3 nucleotide sequence: TGTGCCAGCAGCTTAAGTCCGAGCCCCTACAATGAGCAGTTCTTC. The V and J genes are TRBV7-3 and TRBJ2-1; D gene unclear. The germline gives CDR1 SGHTA, CDR2 FQGTGA. The CDR3 is 15 residues long. V shed 1 base and J shed 2 bases, with 9 bases lying between them.

CDR3 amino acids: CASSYAGPNTEAFF. CDR3 sequence (DNA): TGTGCCAGCAGTTACGCGGGGCCAAACACTGAAGCTTTCTTT. The chain employs TRBV6-5 and TRBJ1-1; possibly TRBD1 for D (5 bases). CDR3 size: 14 residues. Germline V gene lookup returns CDR1 MNHEY and CDR2 SVGAGI. The ends were cut back, 2 bases at V and 2 bases at J, with 9 bases in the middle.

The chain carries TRBV29-1 and TRBJ2-1; the D call may be TRBD1 or TRBD2 (6 bases each). V dropped 6 bases and J dropped 1 base, with 10 bases sitting between them. Germline CDR1 is SQVTM and CDR2 is ANQGSEA. This CDR3 region has 13 residues. Here the CDR3 reads CSVGGTSYNEQFF. DNA for the CDR3: TGCAGCGTAGGGGGGACTTCCTACAATGAGCAGTTCTTC.

This chain uses TRBV2 with TRBJ2-7; the match to TRBD2 covers 9 bases. The CDR3 length is 15 residues. With V trimmed by 6 bases and J by 2 bases, 8 bases remained unmatched. Looked up from germline, CDR1 is SNHLY and CDR2 is FYNNEI. The DNA of the CDR3 is TGTGCCAGCAGCGTGGCTAGCGGGATGACCTACGAGCAGTACTTC. Protein sequence: CASSVASGMTYEQYF.

This clone has only one observation. The chain has TRBV28 and TRBJ2-7, with TRBD2 identical over 11 bases. The CDR3 loop spans 16 amino acids. Germline CDR1 and CDR2: MDHEN and SYDVKM. V was clipped by 3 bases and J by 4 bases; unmatched bases: 8. CDR3 sequence (DNA): TGTGCCAGCAGTTTGCTCGGGACTAGCGGCCGATACGAGCAGTACTTC. Translated: CASSLLGTSGRYEQYF.

This chain joins TRBV9 and TRBJ2-1, with 8 bases aligning to TRBD1. J lost 9 bases, V lost 3 bases, and 2 bases had no gene match. The CDR3 has 12 residues. Germline V gives CDR1 SGDLS, CDR2 YYNGEE. CDR3 nucleotide sequence: TGTGCCAGCAGCGATGGGACAGGTGAGCAGTTCTTC. It encodes CASSDGTGEQFF. Full variable domain (remainder filled in from reference TRBV9 and TRBJ2-1): DSGVTQTPKHLITATGQRVTLRCSPRSGDLSVYWYQQSLDQGLQFLIQYYNGEERAKGNILERFSAQQFPDLHSELNLSSLELGDSALYFCASSDGTGEQFFGPGTRLTVL.

This chain uses TRBV4-1 with TRBJ2-3, with TRBD2 identical over 7 bases. Germline V gene data show CDR1 as MGHRA and CDR2 as YSYEKL. Trimming at V came to 1 base and at J to 6 bases, leaving 10 bases not matched to a gene. CDR3 length: 16 amino acids. The CDR3 region has the DNA TGCGCCAGCAGCCAAGTGGGACTAAGAGTGTCGGATACGCAGTATTTT. It is translated as CASSQVGLRVSDTQYF.

The chain joins TRBV28 to TRBJ1-5; TRBD1 matches 9 bases. There are 16 residues in the CDR3. Germline CDR1 is MDHEN and CDR2 is SYDVKM. V shed 4 bases, J shed 4 bases, and the junction held 8 bases outside the gene matches. The CDR3 spells CASSYPRTGVNQPQHF. The CDR3 nucleotides read TGTGCCAGCAGTTACCCTCGGACAGGGGTGAATCAGCCCCAGCATTTT.

This chain uses TRBV28 with TRBJ1-1; D is ambiguous. The V gene's germline CDR1 is MDHEN and CDR2 SYDVKM. This CDR3 is 14 amino acids long. Trimming pared 5 bases from V and 3 bases from J, leaving 13 bases between. CDR3 sequence reads: CASSLLLSYTEAFF. The CDR3 DNA reads TGTGCCAGCAGTCTCCTCCTTTCGTACACTGAAGCTTTCTTT.

The chain joins TRBV28 to TRBJ2-7; 7 bases line up with TRBD2. J gave up 3 bases and V 4 bases, and 6 bases lay outside the gene matches. This CDR3 is 14 amino acids long. CDR1 and CDR2 (germline): MDHEN, SYDVKM. DNA for the CDR3: TGTGCCAGCAGTTACAGCGGGACGATCTACGAGCAGTACTTC. Translating gives CASSYSGTIYEQYF.

As for this clone: Other DNA sequences within the sample encode an identical CDR3. CDR3 sequence: CASSLTSGSYEQYF. In nucleotides, the CDR3 is TGTGCCAGCAGTTTGACTAGCGGATCCTACGAGCAGTACTTC. The chain couples TRBV28 to TRBJ2-7; 9 positions agree with TRBD2. Germline V lookup: CDR1 MDHEN, CDR2 SYDVKM. V trimming: 3 bases; J trimming: 1 base; junction bases outside the gene matches: 1. This CDR3 is 14 amino acids long.

The gene calls are TRBV15 and TRBJ2-5; D call uncertain. The CDR3 totals 14 residues. The V end lost 0 bases, the J end lost 1 base, and 6 bases lay between the germline ends. Germline CDR1 LNHNV, CDR2 YYDKDF (reference sequence). CDR3 sequence reads: CATSREHFQETQYF. The DNA for the CDR3 is TGTGCCACCAGCAGAGAACACTTCCAAGAGACCCAGTACTTC.

This chain connects TRBV19 to TRBJ2-1; D remains ambiguous. The germline V gene encodes CDR1 LNHDA and CDR2 SQIVND (reference sequence). The CDR3 totals 13 residues. Trimming removed 7 bases from V and 4 bases from J, with 11 bases in between. The CDR3 DNA reads as TGTGCCAGTAATGATAACCAGTACAATGAGCAGTTCTTC. Translation: CASNDNQYNEQFF.

In nucleotides, the CDR3 is TGTGCCAGTAGTAATCGAGGGGGAACAATCGAGCAGTACTTC. Its protein product is CASSNRGGTIEQYF. The V and J genes are TRBV19 and TRBJ2-7; D might be TRBD1 (6 bases). This CDR3 region has 14 residues. CDR1 is LNHDA, CDR2 SQIVND, per germline (reference sequence). Trimming cost V 4 bases and J 6 bases, with 16 bases left between them.

The chain has TRBV9 and TRBJ1-1; D remains ambiguous. The CDR3 is 13 amino acids. Germline V gene lookup returns CDR1 SGDLS and CDR2 YYNGEE. Trimming took off 1 base at V and 5 bases at J, with 9 bases between the two ends. The CDR3 DNA is TGTGCCAGCAGCGTAAGCGGGTGGACTGAAGCTTTCTTT. The encoded protein is CASSVSGWTEAFF.

V usage is TRBV19 and J usage is TRBJ2-1; D is perhaps TRBD2 (6 bases). CDR1 is LNHDA, CDR2 SQIVND, per germline (reference sequence). This CDR3 comprises 15 residues. Trimming pared 10 bases from V and 5 bases from J, leaving 21 bases between. CDR3 protein: CATQTTSQNNNEQFF. The CDR3 DNA sequence: TGTGCCACCCAGACCACTAGCCAGAATAACAATGAGCAGTTCTTC.

This clone appeared once. The V call is TRBV19, the J call TRBJ1-1; D might be TRBD1 (5 bases). Germline CDR1 and CDR2: LNHDA and SQIVND (reference sequence). Trimming pared 5 bases from V and 3 bases from J, leaving 10 bases between. The CDR3 covers 13 residues. CDR3 nucleotides: TGTGCCAGTAGTTTGCCGGGACACACTGAAGCTTTCTTT. It encodes CASSLPGHTEAFF. The full variable domain, completed using reference TRBV19 and TRBJ1-1, is DGGITQSPKYLFRKEGQNVTLSCEQNLNHDAMYWYRQDPGQGLRLIYYSQIVNDFQKGDIAEGYSVSREKKESFPLTVTSAQKNPTAFYLCASSLPGHTEAFFGQGTRLTVV.

This chain connects TRBV13 to TRBJ2-5; the D is unclear. TRBJ2-7 explains the end of the DNA better; the J call may be wrong. This CDR3 contains 15 residues. CDR1 is PRHDT and CDR2 is FYEKMQ in the germline V gene (reference sequence). The CDR3 bases are TGTGCCAGCAGCTTAGAGGGCCTTATGACGGGCGAGCAGTACTTC. This gives the protein CASSLEGLMTGEQYF.

The chain couples TRBV2 to TRBJ2-3, with D possibly matching TRBD1 (6 bases). V was pared by 5 bases and J by 0 bases, with 12 bases between. Germline CDR1 reads SNHLY; CDR2 reads FYNNEI. The CDR3 has 15 amino acids. This chain's CDR3 is CASSPGTISTDTQYF. The DNA of the CDR3 is TGTGCCAGCAGTCCAGGGACAATCAGCACAGATACGCAGTATTTT. The whole variable domain, filled in from reference TRBV2 and TRBJ2-3, reads EPEVTQTPSHQVTQMGQEVILRCVPISNHLYFYWYRQILGQKVEFLVSFYNNEISEKSEIFDDQFSVERPDGSNFTLKIRSTKLEDSAMYFCASSPGTISTDTQYFGPGTRLTVL.

CDR3 sequence: CASSPRDRGIYGYTF. As DNA, the CDR3 is TGTGCCAGCAGCCCCCGGGACAGGGGGATCTATGGCTACACCTTC. J is TRBJ1-2 and V is TRBV7-2; 11 nucleotides agree with TRBD1. This CDR3 is built from 15 residues. J was trimmed by 4 bases and V by 5 bases; bases with no gene match: 6. Germline V gives CDR1 SGHTA, CDR2 FQGNSA.